This TCR beta chain was recovered during a study of graft-versus-host responses after intestinal transplantation. The overall study: Anti-thymocyte globulin was used for induction in all recipients, who then took tacrolimus and steroids for roughly 3 years.

This CDR3 spans 17 amino acids. The junction had 11 bases not matched to a gene; V was cut back by 0 bases and J by 5 bases. Germline loops: CDR1 ENHRY, CDR2 SYGVKD. Graft samples were processed, releasing intraepithelial and lamina propria lymphocytes. Clones were read by immunoSEQ multiplex PCR, and TCRdb kept only the in-frame ones, dropping some. The sample contains roughly 14,000 clones, around 70% of which appear only once. The TCR sequence derives from a human patient who received an intestinal transplant, so some T cells may come from the graft donor. The sequenced sample was ileum tissue, obtained 14 days after transplant. This chain connects TRBV10-3 to TRBJ2-7; TRBD1 aligns across 9 bases. In DNA, the CDR3 is TGTGCCATCAGTGAGTCCTCAATGAACAGGGGGCTCCACGAGCAGTACTTC. Its protein product is CAISESSMNRGLHEQYF.